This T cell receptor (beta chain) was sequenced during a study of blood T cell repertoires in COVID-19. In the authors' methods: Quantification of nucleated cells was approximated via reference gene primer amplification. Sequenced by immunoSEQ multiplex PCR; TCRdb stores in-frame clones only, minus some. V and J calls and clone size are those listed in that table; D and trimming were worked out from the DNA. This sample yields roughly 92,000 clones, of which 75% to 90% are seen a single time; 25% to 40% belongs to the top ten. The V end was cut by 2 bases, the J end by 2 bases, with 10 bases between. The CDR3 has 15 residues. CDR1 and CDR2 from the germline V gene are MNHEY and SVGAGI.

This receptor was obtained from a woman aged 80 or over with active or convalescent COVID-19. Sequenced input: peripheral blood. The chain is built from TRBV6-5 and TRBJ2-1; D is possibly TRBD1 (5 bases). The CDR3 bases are TGTGCCAGCAGTTACCCTGACAGAACCTACAATGAGCAGTTCTTC. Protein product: CASSYPDRTYNEQFF.